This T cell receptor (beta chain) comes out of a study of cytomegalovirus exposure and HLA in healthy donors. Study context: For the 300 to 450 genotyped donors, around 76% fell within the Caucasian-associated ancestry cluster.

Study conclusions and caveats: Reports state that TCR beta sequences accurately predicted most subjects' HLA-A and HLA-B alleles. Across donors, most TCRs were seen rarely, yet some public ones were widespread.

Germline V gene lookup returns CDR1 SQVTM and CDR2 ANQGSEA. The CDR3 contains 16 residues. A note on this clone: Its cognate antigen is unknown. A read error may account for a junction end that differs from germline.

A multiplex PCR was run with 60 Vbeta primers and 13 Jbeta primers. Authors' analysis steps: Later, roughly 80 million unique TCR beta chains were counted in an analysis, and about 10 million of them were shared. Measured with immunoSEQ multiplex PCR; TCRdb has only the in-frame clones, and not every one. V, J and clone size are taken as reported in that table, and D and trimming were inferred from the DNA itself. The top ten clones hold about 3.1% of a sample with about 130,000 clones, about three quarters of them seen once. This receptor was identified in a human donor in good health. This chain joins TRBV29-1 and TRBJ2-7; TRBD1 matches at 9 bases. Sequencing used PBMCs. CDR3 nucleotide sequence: TGCAGCGTAGAAGCGGGGCCGGGACAGGGTGCCTACGAGCAGTACTTC. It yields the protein CSVEAGPGQGAYEQYF.